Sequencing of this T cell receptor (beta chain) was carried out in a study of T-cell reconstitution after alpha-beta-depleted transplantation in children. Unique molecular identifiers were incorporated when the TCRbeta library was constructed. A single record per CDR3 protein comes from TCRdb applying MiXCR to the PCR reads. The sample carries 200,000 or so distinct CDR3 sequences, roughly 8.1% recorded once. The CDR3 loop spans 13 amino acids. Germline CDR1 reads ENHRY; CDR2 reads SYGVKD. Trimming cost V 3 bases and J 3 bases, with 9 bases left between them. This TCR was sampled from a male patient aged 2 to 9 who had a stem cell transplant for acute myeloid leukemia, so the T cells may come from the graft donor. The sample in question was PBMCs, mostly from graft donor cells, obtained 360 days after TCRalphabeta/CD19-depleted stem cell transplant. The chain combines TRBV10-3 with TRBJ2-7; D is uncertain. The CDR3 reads CAISDSSDYEQYF. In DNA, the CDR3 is TGTGCCATCAGTGACAGTTCTGACTACGAGCAGTACTTC.